The source of this T cell receptor beta chain is a study of blood T cell repertoires in COVID-19. There are 15 residues in the CDR3. In germline, CDR1 is MNHEY, CDR2 SVGEGT. V dropped 5 bases and J dropped 4; count of bases not matched to a gene: 9. Generated by immunoSEQ multiplex PCR, the TCRdb table keeps only in-frame clones and is missing some. The table lists tens of thousands of clones, around 92% of them singletons. The chain couples TRBV6-2 or TRBV6-3 to TRBJ2-3; 7 bases are shared with TRBD1. Input material: peripheral blood. The receptor's source is a human donor in a cohort sampled during active COVID-19. This chain's CDR3 is CASSRRQGGADTQYF. The CDR3, as DNA: TGTGCCAGCAGTCGCCGACAGGGTGGAGCAGATACGCAGTATTTT.